This T cell receptor beta chain is from a study of beta chain features in type 1 diabetes. Notes on the study in general: Equally in patients and controls, PCR might preferentially amplify shorter templates. When cDNA is sequenced, cells with high TCR expression could be over-represented. Shortening of TCRB CDR3s, moderate but significant, appeared in all four CD4+ subsets of Type 1 diabetes patients.

V was pared by 5 bases and J by 5 bases, with 10 bases of the junction left unmatched. CDR3 length equals 15 residues. The germline CDR1 and CDR2 sequences are SGHVS and FNYEAQ. About this clone: Its antigen remains unknown.

Reverse transcription of all isolated RNA meant that expressed TCRB transcripts were sequenced. Data came from immunoSEQ multiplex PCR; TCRdb stores just in-frame clones and leaves some out. The sample lists hundreds of thousands of clones, 10% to 15% occurring once. The receptor's source is a woman under 30 with type 1 diabetes. The rearrangement joins TRBV7-6 to TRBJ2-5, with 8 bases fitting TRBD1. The specimen was naive CD4+ T cells from blood. The CDR3 bases are TGTGCCAGCAGCCCGGCCCAGGGGGCTGGGGAGACCCAGTACTTC. Protein: CASSPAQGAGETQYF.